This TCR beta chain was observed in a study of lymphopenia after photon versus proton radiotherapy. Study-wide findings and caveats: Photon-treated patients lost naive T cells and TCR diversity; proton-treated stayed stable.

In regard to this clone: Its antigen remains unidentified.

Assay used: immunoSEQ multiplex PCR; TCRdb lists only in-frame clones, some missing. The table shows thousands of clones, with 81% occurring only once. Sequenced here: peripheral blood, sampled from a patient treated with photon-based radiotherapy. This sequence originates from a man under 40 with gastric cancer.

CDR3 bases: TGTGCCAGCAGCAGAATGGGGGCCACAGATACGCAGTATTTT. As protein: CASSRMGATDTQYF. The V call is TRBV11-2, the J call TRBJ2-3; possible D gene TRBD1, 6 bases. The germline CDR1 and CDR2 sequences are SGHAT and FQNNGV. Trimming pared 5 bases from V and 2 bases from J, leaving 11 bases between. CDR3 length equals 14 residues.